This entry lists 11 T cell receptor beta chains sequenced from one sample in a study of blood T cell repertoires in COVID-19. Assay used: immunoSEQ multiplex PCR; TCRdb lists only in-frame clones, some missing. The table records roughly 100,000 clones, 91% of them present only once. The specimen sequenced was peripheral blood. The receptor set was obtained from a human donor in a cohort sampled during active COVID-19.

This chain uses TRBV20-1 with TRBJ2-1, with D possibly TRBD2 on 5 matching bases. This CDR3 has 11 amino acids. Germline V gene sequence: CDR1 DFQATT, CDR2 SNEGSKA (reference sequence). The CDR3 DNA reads TGCAGCCGAGGAGAGGGCAATGAGCAGTTCTTC. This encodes CSRGEGNEQFF.

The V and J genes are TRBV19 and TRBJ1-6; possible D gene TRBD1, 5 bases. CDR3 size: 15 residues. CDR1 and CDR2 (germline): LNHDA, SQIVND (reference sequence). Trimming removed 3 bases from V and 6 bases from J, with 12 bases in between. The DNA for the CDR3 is TGTGCCAGTAGTATCGACTGGGGCACTAATTCACCCCTCCACTTT. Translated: CASSIDWGTNSPLHF.

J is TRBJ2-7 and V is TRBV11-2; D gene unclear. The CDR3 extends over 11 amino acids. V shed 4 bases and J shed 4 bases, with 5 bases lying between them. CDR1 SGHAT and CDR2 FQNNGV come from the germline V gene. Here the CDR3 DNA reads TGTGCCAGCAGCTCAGGTTACGAGCAGTACTTC. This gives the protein CASSSGYEQYF.

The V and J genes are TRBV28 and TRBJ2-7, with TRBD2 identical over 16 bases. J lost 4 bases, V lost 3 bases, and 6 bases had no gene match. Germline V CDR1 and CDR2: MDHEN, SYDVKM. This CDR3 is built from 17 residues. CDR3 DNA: TGTGCCAGCAGTTTGGGGACTAGCGGGAGGGCCGCGTACGAGCAGTACTTC. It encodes CASSLGTSGRAAYEQYF.

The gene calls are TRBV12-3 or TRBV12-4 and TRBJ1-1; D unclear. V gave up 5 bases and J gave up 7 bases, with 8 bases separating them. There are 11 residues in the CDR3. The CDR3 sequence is CASSLTSEAFF. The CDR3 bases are TGTGCCAGCAGTCTCACCAGTGAAGCTTTCTTT.

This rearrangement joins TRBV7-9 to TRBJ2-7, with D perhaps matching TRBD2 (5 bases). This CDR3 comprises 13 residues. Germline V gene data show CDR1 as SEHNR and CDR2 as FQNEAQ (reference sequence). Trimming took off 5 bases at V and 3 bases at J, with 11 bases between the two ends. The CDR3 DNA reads TGTGCCAGCAGCCCCGAGGGCTTCTACGAGCAGTACTTC. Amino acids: CASSPEGFYEQYF. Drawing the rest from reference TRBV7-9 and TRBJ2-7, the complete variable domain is DTGVSQNPRHKITKRGQNVTFRCDPISEHNRLYWYRQTLGQGPEFLTYFQNEAQLEKSRLLSDRFSAERPKGSFSTLEIQRTEQGDSAMYLCASSPEGFYEQYFGPGTRLTVT.

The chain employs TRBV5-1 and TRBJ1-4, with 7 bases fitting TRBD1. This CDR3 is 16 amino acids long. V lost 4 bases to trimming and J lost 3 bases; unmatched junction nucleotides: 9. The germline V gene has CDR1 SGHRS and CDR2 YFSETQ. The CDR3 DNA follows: TGCGCCAGCAGCCCACTACCGGGACAGCCTAATGAAAAACTGTTTTTT. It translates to CASSPLPGQPNEKLFF.

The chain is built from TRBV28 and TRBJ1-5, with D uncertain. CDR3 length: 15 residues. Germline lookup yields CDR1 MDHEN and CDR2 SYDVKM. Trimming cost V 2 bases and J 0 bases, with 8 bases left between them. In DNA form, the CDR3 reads TGTGCCAGCAGTTTAACGTCCGGTAGCAATCAGCCCCAGCATTTT. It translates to CASSLTSGSNQPQHF.

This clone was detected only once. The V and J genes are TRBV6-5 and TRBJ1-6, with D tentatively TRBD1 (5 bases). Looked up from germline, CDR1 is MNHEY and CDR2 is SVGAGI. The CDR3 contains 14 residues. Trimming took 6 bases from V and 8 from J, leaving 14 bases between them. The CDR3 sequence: CASSLGAGDSPLHF. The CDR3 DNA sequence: TGTGCCAGCAGCCTAGGGGCTGGGGATTCACCCCTCCACTTT.

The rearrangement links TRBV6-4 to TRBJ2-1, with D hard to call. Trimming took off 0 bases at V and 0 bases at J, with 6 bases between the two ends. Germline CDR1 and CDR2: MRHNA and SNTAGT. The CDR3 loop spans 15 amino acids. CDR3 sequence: CASSDSAGSYNEQFF. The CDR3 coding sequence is TGTGCCAGCAGTGACTCGGCAGGCTCCTACAATGAGCAGTTCTTC.

CDR3 DNA: TGTGCCAGCAACAGGGCCTATAATTCACCCCTCCACTTT. Residues: CASNRAYNSPLHF. This rearrangement joins TRBV12-3 or TRBV12-4 to TRBJ1-6; D may be TRBD1 (6 bases). V lost 7 bases to trimming and J lost 2 bases, with 6 bases between them. The CDR3 contains 13 residues.